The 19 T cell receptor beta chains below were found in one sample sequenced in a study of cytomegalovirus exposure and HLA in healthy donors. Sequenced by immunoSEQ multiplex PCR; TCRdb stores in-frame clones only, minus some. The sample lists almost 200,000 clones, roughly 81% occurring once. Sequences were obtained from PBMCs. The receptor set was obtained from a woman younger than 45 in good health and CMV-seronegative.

The CDR3 loop reads CASSDGQGVAEKLFF. Written as DNA, the CDR3 is TGTGCCAGCAGTGACGGACAGGGTGTGGCTGAAAAACTGTTTTTT. The rearrangement joins TRBV2 to TRBJ1-4, with TRBD1 matching over 8 bases. The junction had 7 bases not matched to a gene; V was cut back by 3 bases and J by 7 bases. The CDR3 is made up of 15 amino acids. Germline CDR1 SNHLY, CDR2 FYNNEI. The full variable domain, rest sourced from reference TRBV2 and TRBJ1-4, is EPEVTQTPSHQVTQMGQEVILRCVPISNHLYFYWYRQILGQKVEFLVSFYNNEISEKSEIFDDQFSVERPDGSNFTLKIRSTKLEDSAMYFCASSDGQGVAEKLFFGSGTQLSVL.

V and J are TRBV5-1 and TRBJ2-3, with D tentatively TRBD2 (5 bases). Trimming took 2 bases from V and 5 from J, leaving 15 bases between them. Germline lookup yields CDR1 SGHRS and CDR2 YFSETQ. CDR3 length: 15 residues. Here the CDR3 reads CASSFGGSDGDTQYF. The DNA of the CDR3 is TGCGCCAGCAGCTTCGGAGGCTCAGACGGAGATACGCAGTATTTT.

CDR3 sequence (DNA): TGTGCCAGCAGGGATCGGACAGGGGGCACAGATACGCAGTATTTT. Its translation: CASRDRTGGTDTQYF. The chain employs TRBV6-1 and TRBJ2-3; 9 positions match TRBD1. Germline V gene data show CDR1 as MNHNS and CDR2 as SASEGT. This CDR3 is 15 amino acids long. V lost 6 bases to trimming and J lost 1 base; unmatched junction nucleotides: 5.

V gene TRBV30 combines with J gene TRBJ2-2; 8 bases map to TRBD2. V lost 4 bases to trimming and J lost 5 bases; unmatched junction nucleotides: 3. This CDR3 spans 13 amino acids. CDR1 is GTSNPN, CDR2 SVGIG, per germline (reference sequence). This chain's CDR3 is CAWTSGWTGELFF. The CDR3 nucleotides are TGTGCCTGGACTAGCGGGTGGACCGGGGAGCTGTTTTTT.

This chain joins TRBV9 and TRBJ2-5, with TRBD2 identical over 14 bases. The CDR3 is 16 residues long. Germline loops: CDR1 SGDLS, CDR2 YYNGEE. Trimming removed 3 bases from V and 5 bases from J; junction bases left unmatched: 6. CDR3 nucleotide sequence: TGTGCCAGCAGCGCGCGGACTAGCGGGGGGAGGGAGACCCAGTACTTC. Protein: CASSARTSGGRETQYF. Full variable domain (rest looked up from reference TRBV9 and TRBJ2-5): DSGVTQTPKHLITATGQRVTLRCSPRSGDLSVYWYQQSLDQGLQFLIQYYNGEERAKGNILERFSAQQFPDLHSELNLSSLELGDSALYFCASSARTSGGRETQYFGPGTRLLVL.

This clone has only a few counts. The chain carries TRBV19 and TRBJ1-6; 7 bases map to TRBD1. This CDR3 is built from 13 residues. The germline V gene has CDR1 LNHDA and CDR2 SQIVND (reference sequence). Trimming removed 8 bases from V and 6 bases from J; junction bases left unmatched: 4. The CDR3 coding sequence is TGTGCCAGTCAAACAGGGGTTAATTCACCCCTCCACTTT. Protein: CASQTGVNSPLHF.

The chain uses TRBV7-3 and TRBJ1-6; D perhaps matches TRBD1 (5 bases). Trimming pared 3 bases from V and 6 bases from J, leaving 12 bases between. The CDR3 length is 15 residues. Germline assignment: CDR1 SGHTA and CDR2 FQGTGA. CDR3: CASSLTSGRNSPLHF. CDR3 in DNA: TGTGCCAGCAGCTTGACTTCAGGGCGTAATTCACCCCTCCACTTT.

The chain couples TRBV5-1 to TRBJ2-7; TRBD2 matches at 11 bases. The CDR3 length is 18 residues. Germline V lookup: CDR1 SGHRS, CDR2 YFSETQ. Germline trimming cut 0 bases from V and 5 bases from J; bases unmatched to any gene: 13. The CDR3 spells CASSLEPSGGSWLHEQYF. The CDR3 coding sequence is TGCGCCAGCAGCTTGGAGCCTAGCGGGGGGTCTTGGCTCCACGAGCAGTACTTC.

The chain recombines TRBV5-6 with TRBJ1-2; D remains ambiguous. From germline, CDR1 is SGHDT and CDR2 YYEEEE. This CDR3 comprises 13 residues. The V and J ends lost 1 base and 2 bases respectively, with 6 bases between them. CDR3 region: CASSLPQNYGYTF. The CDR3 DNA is TGTGCCAGCAGCTTGCCACAGAACTATGGCTACACCTTC.

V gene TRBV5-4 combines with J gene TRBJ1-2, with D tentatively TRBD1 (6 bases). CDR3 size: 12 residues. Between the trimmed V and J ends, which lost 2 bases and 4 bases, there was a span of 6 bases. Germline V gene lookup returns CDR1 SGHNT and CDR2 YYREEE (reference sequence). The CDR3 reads CASSLQGYGYTF. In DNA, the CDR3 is TGTGCCAGCAGCTTACAGGGCTATGGCTACACCTTC.

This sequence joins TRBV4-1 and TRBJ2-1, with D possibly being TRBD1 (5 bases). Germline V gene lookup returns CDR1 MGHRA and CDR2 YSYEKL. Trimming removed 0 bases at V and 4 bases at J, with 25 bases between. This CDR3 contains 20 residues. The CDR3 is CASSQDPYRQGGYRYNEQFF. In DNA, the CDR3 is TGCGCCAGCAGCCAAGATCCGTACCGGCAGGGTGGTTACCGATACAATGAGCAGTTCTTC.

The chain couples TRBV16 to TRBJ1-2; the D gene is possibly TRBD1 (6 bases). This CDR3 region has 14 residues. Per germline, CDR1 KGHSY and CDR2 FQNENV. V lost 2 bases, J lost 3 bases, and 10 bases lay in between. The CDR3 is CASSQTGLYYGYTF. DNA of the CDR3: TGTGCCAGCAGCCAAACAGGGCTTTACTATGGCTACACCTTC.

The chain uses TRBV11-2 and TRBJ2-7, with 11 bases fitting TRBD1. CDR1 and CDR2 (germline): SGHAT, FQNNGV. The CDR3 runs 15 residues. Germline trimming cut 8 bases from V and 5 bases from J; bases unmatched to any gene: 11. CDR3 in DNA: TGTGCCAGCCTCGGGACAGGGGGAATTGGGGACGAGCAGTACTTC. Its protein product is CASLGTGGIGDEQYF.

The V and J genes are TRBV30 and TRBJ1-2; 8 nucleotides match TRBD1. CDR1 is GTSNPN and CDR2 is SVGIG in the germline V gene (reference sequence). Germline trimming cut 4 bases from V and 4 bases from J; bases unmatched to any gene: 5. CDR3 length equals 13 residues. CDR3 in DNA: TGTGCCTGGAACCCCACAGGGGGCTATGGCTACACCTTC. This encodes CAWNPTGGYGYTF.

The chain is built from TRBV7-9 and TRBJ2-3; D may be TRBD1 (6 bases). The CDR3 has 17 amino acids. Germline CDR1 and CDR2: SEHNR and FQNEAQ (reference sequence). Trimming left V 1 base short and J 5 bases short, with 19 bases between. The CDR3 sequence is CASSLGYGAPRGDTQYF. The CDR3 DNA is TGTGCCAGCAGCTTAGGGTACGGGGCACCCAGGGGAGATACGCAGTATTTT. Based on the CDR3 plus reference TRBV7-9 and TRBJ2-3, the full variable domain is DTGVSQNPRHKITKRGQNVTFRCDPISEHNRLYWYRQTLGQGPEFLTYFQNEAQLEKSRLLSDRFSAERPKGSFSTLEIQRTEQGDSAMYLCASSLGYGAPRGDTQYFGPGTRLTVL.

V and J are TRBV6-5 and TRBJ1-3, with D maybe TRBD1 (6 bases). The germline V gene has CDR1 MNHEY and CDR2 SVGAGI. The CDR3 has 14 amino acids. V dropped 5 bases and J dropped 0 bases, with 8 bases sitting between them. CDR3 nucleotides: TGTGCCAGCAGTCGACAGGTCTCTGGAAACACCATATATTTT. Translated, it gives CASSRQVSGNTIYF.

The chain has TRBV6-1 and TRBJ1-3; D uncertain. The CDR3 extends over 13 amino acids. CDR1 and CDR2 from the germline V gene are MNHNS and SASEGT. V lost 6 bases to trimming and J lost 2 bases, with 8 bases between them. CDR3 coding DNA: TGTGCCAGCAGGAGGGAAGCTGGAAACACCATATATTTT. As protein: CASRREAGNTIYF.

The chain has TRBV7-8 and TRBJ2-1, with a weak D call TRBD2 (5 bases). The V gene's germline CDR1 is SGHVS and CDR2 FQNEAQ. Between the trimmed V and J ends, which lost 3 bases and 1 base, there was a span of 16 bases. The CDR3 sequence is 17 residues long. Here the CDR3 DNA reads TGTGCCAGCAGCTTCCCCCAGGCTAGCAGGTCCTACAATGAGCAGTTCTTC. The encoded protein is CASSFPQASRSYNEQFF. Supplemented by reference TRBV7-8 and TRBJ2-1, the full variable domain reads GAGVSQSPRYKVAKRGQDVALRCDPISGHVSLFWYQQALGQGPEFLTYFQNEAQLDKSGLPSDRFFAERPEGSVSTLKIQRTQQEDSAVYLCASSFPQASRSYNEQFFGPGTRLTVL.

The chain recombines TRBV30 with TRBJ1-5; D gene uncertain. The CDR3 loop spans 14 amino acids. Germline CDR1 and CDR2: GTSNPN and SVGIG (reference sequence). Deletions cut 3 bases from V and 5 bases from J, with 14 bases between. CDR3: CAWRPDVGHQPQHF. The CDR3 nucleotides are TGTGCCTGGAGGCCGGATGTGGGCCATCAGCCCCAGCATTTT.